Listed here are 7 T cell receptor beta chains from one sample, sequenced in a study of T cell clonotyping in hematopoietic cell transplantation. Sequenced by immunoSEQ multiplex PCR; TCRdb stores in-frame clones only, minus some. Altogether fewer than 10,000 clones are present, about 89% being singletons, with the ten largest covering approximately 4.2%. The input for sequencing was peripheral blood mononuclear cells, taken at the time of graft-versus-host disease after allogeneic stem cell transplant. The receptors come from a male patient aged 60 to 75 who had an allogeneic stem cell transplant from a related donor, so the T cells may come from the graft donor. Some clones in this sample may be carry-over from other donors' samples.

CDR3 residues: CASSQGSTNTGELFF. The CDR3, as DNA: TGTGCCAGCAGCCAAGGGTCAACTAACACCGGGGAGCTGTTTTTT. The genes are TRBV4-2 and TRBJ2-2; D not certain. CDR1 is LGHNA, CDR2 YNFKEQ, per germline. V shed 1 base and J shed 2 bases, with 8 bases lying between them. The CDR3 has 15 amino acids.

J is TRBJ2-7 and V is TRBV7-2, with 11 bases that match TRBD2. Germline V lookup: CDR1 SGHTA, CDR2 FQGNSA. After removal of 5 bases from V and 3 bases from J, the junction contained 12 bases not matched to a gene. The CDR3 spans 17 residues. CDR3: CASSVSGGAGTGYEQYF. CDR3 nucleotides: TGTGCCAGCAGCGTTAGCGGGGGGGCCGGGACGGGCTACGAGCAGTACTTC.

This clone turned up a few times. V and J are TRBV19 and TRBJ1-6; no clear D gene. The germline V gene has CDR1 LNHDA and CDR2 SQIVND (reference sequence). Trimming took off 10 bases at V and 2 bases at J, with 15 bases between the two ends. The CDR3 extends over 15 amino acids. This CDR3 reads CATKTGGTYNSPLHF. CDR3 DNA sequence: TGTGCCACCAAGACGGGAGGGACCTATAATTCACCCCTCCACTTT.

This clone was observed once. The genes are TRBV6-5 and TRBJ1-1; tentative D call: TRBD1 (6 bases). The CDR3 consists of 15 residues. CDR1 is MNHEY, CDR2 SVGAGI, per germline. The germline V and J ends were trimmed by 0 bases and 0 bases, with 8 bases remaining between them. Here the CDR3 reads CASSYSRDMNTEAFF. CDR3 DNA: TGTGCCAGCAGTTACTCGAGGGACATGAACACTGAAGCTTTCTTT.

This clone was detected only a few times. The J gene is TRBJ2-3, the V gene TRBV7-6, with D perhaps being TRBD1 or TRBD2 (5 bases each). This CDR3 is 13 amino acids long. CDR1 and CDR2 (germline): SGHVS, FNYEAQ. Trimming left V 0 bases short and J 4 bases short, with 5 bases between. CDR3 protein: CASSLAGADTQYF. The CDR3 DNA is TGTGCCAGCAGCTTAGCGGGGGCAGATACGCAGTATTTT.

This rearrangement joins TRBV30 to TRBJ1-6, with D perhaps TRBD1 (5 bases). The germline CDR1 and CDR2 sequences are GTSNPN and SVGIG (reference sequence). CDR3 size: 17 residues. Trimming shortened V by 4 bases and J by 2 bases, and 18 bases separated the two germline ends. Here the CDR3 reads CAWTPGGVGTYNSPLHF. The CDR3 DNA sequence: TGTGCCTGGACCCCCGGAGGGGTGGGGACCTATAATTCACCCCTCCACTTT.

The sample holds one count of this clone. CDR3 in amino acids: CASSLTYNEQFF. CDR3 bases: TGTGCCAGCAGCCTCACCTACAATGAGCAGTTCTTC. The chain has TRBV6-6 and TRBJ2-1; no clear D. Looked up from germline, CDR1 is MNHNY and CDR2 is SVGAGI (reference sequence). The V end was cut by 6 bases, the J end by 2 bases, with 5 bases between. This CDR3 spans 12 amino acids.